The clone carrying this TCR beta chain was picked up a small number of times. Its antigen is currently unknown. TCRdb ran MiXCR on the 5' RACE reads and lists one entry per CDR3 protein. The sample includes more than 200,000 distinct CDR3 sequences, over 8% of them seen just once. The record originates from a study of identical twins. Everyone who gave samples was a healthy Caucasian. The CDR3 consists of 16 residues. The study, taken as a whole, reports: With abundant cord blood beta clonotypes, insertions were fewer; memory repertoires showed no such pattern.

The receptor was derived from a woman under 30 in good health. The V gene is TRBV21-1, the J gene TRBJ1-5; TRBD1, the table's D call, was not compared with the DNA. TRBV21-1 corresponds to a pseudogene. The sample taken for sequencing was memory (CD45RO+) T cells sorted from blood. The DNA of the CDR3 is TGTGCCAGCAGCAATACCCGGGACAGCGGGGATCAGCCCCAGCATTTT. Its translation is CASSNTRDSGDQPQHF.